This T cell receptor beta chain was observed in a study of T cell clonotyping in hematopoietic cell transplantation. With regard to this clone: The antigen is undetermined.

Only in-frame clones appear in the TCRdb table, and some are missing; sequencing was by immunoSEQ multiplex PCR. The repertoire has 15,000 to 20,000 clones, approximately 83% of them found once; the top ten carry around 4.5%. Study results and caveats: At the given depth, recipient repertoires were over 95% de novo clonotypes. Higher Inverse Simpson Index values in graft donor and pretransplant recipient predicted broader posttransplant TCR diversity.

From germline, CDR1 is MGHDK and CDR2 SYGVNS. With 3 bases removed from V and 1 base from J, the gap between germline ends came to 9 bases. The CDR3 spans 14 residues. The sequence was obtained from a middle-aged woman in good health. Some clones in this sample may be carry-over from other donors' samples. The chain is built from TRBV25-1 and TRBJ1-1; TRBD1 might be the D (6 bases). Sequencing was performed on peripheral blood mononuclear cells. CDR3: CASSEAGENTEAFF. In DNA form, the CDR3 reads TGTGCCAGCAGTGAGGCAGGGGAGAACACTGAAGCTTTCTTT.